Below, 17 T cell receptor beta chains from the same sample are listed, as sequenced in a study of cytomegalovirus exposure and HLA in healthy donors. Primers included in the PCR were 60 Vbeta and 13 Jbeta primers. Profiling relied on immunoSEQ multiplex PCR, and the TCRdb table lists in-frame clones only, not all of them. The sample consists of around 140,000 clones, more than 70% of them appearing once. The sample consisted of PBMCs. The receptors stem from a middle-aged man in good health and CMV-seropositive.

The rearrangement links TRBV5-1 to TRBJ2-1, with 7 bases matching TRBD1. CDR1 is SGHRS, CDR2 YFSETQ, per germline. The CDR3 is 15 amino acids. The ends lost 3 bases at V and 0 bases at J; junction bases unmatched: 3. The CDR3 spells CASSSYRGSYNEQFF. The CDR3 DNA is TGCGCCAGCAGCTCGTACAGGGGCTCCTACAATGAGCAGTTCTTC.

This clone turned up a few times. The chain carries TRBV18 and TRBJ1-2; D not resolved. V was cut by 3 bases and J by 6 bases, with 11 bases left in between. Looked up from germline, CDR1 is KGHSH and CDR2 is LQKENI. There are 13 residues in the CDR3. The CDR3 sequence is CASSPTLEDGYTF. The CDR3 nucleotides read TGTGCCAGCTCACCCACCTTGGAGGATGGCTACACCTTC.

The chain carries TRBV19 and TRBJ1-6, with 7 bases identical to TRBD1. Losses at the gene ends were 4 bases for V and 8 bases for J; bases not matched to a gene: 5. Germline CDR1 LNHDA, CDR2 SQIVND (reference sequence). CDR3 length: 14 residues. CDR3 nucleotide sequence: TGTGCCAGTAGTAACCGGGACAGTGATTCACCCCTCCACTTT. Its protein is CASSNRDSDSPLHF.

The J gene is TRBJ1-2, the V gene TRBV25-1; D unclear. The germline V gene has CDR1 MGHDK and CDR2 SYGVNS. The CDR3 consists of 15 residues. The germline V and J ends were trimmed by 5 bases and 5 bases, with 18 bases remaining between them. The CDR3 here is CASSISGSGDYGYTF. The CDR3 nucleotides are TGTGCCAGCAGTATTTCAGGCTCAGGTGATTATGGCTACACCTTC.

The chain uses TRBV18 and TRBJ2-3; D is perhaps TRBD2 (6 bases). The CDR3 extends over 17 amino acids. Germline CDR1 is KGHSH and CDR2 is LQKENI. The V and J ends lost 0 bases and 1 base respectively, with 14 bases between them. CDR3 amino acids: CASSPPFSTSGTDTQYF. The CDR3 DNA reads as TGTGCCAGCTCACCACCATTTTCGACTAGTGGCACAGATACGCAGTATTTT.

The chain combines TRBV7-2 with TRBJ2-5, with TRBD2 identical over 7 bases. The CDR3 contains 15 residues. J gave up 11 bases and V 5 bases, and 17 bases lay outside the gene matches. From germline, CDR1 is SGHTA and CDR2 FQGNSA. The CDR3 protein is CASSASSGTLGEQYF. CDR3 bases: TGTGCCAGCAGCGCTTCTAGCGGTACCCTTGGGGAGCAGTACTTC.

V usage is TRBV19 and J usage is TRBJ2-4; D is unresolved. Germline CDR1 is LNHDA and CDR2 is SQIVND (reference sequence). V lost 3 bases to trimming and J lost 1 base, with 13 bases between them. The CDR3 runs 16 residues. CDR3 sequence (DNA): TGTGCCAGTAGTATGGTCGGAATGGAGGCCAAAAACATTCAGTACTTC. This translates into CASSMVGMEAKNIQYF.

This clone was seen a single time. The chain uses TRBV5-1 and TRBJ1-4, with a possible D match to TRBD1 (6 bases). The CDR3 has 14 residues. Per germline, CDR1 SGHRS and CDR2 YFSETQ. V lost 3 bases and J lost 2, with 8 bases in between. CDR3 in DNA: TGCGCCAGCAGCTCAGGACAGACTAATGAAAAACTGTTTTTT. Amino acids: CASSSGQTNEKLFF.

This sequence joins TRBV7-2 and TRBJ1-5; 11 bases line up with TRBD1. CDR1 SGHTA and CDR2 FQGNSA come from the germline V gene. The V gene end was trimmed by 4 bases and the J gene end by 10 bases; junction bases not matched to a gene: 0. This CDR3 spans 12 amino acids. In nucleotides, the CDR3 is TGTGCCAGCAGCTGGACAGGGGGCCCCCAGCATTTT. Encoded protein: CASSWTGGPQHF. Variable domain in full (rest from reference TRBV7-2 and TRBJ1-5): GAGVSQSPSNKVTEKGKDVELRCDPISGHTALYWYRQSLGQGLEFLIYFQGNSAPDKSGLPSDRFSAERTGGSVSTLTIQRTQQEDSAVYLCASSWTGGPQHFGDGTRLSIL.

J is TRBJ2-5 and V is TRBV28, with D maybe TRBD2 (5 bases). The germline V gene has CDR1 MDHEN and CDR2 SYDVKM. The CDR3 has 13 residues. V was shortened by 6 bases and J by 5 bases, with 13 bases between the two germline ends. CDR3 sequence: CASSHGGGETQYF. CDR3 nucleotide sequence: TGTGCCAGCAGCCACGGAGGCGGGGAGACCCAGTACTTC.

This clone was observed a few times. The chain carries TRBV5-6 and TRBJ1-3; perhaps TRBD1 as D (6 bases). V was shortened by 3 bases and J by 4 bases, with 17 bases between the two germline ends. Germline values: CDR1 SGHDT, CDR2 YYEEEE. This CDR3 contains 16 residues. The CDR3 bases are TGTGCCAGCAGCTCCCCGCTTACAGGGAAAGGAAACACCATATATTTT. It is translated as CASSSPLTGKGNTIYF.

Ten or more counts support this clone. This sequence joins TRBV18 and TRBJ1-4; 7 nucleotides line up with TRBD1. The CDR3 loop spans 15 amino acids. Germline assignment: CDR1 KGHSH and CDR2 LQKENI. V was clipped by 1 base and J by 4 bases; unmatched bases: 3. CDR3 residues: CASSPLQGDNEKLFF. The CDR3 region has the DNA TGTGCCAGCTCACCACTTCAGGGGGATAATGAAAAACTGTTTTTT. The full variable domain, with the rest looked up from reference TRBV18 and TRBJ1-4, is NAGVMQNPRHLVRRRGQEARLRCSPMKGHSHVYWYRQLPEEGLKFMVYLQKENIIDESGMPKERFSAEFPKEGPSILRIQQVVRGDSAAYFCASSPLQGDNEKLFFGSGTQLSVL.

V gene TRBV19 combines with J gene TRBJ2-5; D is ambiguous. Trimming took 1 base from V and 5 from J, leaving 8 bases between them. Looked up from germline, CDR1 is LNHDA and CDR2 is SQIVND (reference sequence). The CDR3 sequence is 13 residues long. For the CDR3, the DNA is TGTGCCAGTAGTATAGTGAACTGGGAGACCCAGTACTTC. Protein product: CASSIVNWETQYF.

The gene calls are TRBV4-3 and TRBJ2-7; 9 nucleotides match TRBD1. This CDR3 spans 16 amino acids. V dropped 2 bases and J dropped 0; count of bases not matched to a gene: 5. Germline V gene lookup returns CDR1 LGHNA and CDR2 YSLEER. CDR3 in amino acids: CASSQKGTGSSYEQYF. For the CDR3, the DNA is TGCGCCAGCAGCCAAAAAGGGACAGGGAGCTCCTACGAGCAGTACTTC.

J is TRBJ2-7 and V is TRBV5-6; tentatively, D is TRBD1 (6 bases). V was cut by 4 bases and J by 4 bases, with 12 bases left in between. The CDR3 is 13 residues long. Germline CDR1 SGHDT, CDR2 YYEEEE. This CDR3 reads CASSTQGWYEQYF. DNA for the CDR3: TGTGCCAGCAGCACCCAGGGGTGGTACGAGCAGTACTTC.

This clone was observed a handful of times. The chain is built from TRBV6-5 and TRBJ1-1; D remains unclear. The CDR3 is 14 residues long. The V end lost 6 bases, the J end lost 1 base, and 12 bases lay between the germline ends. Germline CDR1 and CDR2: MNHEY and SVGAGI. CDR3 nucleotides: TGTGCCAGCAGCCCTTTCGGTAGGAACACTGAAGCTTTCTTT. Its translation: CASSPFGRNTEAFF.

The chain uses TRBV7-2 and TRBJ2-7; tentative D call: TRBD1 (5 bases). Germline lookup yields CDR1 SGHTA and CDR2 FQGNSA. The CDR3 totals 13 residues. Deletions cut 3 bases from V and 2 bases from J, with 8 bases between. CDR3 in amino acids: CASSFQDTYEQYF. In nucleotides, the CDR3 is TGTGCCAGCAGCTTCCAGGACACCTACGAGCAGTACTTC.